This TCR beta chain appears in the sequencing data of a study of CDR3 diversity in severe acne. TCRdb recomputed calls from the PCR reads with MiXCR, one row per CDR3 protein. Among more than 85,000 distinct CDR3 sequences listed, 51% were seen once. The trim removed 5 bases at V and 8 bases at J, leaving 9 bases unmatched. Germline CDR1 reads SEHNR; CDR2 reads FQNEAQ (reference sequence). This CDR3 has 15 residues. V is TRBV7-9 and J is TRBJ2-1; 10 bases line up with TRBD2. This TCR derives from a male donor with acne. Sequencing was performed on blood. CDR3 in DNA: TGTGCCAGCAGCGTTTCGAGCGGGAGGGGTGATGAGCAGTTCTTC. As protein: CASSVSSGRGDEQFF.